This T cell receptor beta chain was retrieved from a study of blood T cell repertoires in COVID-19. The wider study: Donors in the United States, Italy and Spain gave samples during acute or convalescent COVID-19.

Authors' analysis steps: The authors estimated nucleated cell counts from reference gene primer amplification. Produced via immunoSEQ multiplex PCR; TCRdb's table is partial and in-frame only. D and trimming were read from the DNA, whereas the V and J calls and clone size are those reported in that table. The sample carries about 210,000 clones, 85% recorded once. During active infection, Seattle patients enrolled and were then monitored through disease. The CDR3 contains 12 residues. Trimming left V 4 bases short and J 6 bases short, with 10 bases between. CDR1 LGHNA and CDR2 YSLEER come from the germline V gene.

V gene TRBV4-3 combines with J gene TRBJ2-7; D possibly corresponds to TRBD1 (6 bases). The sequencing input was peripheral blood. This receptor was taken from a man aged 55 to 70 with COVID-19, enrolled during active disease. The CDR3 is CASSPQGSEQYF. The CDR3 DNA sequence: TGCGCCAGCAGCCCTCAGGGGTCCGAGCAGTACTTC.